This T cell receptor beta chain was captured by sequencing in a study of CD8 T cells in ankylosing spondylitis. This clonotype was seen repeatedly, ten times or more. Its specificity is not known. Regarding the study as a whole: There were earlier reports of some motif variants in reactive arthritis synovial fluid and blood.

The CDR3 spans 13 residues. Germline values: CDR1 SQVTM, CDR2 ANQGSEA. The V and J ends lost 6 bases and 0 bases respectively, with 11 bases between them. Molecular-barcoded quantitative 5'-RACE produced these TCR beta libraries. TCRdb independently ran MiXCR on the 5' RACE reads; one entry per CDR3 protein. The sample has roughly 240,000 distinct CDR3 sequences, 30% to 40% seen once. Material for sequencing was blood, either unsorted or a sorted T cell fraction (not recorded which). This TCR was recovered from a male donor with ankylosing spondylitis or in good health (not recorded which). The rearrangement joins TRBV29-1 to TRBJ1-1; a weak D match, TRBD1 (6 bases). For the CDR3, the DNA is TGCAGCGTCCAAAGGGACATGAACACTGAAGCTTTCTTT. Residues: CSVQRDMNTEAFF.